The following is a T cell receptor beta chain sequence with its context. Its antigen specificity is not known. The record has no base qualities; no much larger clone is one base away. Per the publication, the treatment or condition label means: about 20 received Ad26.COV2.S at low or high dose, single or two shots; about 5 received placebo; per-sample allocation not given. For vaccine and placebo recipients, the sequenced repertoires came from samples collected on day 63 after the first injection. Between 29 July and 7 August 2020, Cohort 1b enrolled about two dozen adults aged 18-55 years at one site in Boston, USA. As a vaccine, Ad26.COV2.S was a replication-incompetent adenovirus type 26 vector that expressed a prefusion-stabilized SARS-CoV-2 spike protein derived from the original Wuhan strain. TCRbeta CDR3 regions were sequenced with the immunoSEQ Assay. After extraction, genomic DNA underwent amplification by bias-controlled multiplex PCR, followed by high-throughput sequencing. Regarding the original processing steps: To quantify the absolute abundance of every unique TCRbeta CDR3 region, sequences were collapsed and filtered. T cell fraction was estimated by normalizing TCRbeta template counts to usable DNA, with usable DNA measured through amplification of reference genes found in all nucleated cells. Repertoire TCRs were annotated as SARS-CoV-2-specific by exact matching of V gene, CDR3 amino acid sequence and J gene to a known reactive TCR set. The reference SARS-CoV-2 TCR set came from MIRA and was filtered for enrichment in COVID-19-positive ImmuneCODE repertoires, removing public or cross-reactive TCRs. Using the MIRA antigens, annotated TCRs were further analysed by specific ORF or by position within an ORF. Breadth was defined as annotated unique rearrangements over total unique productive rearrangements; depth was the summed frequency of those rearrangements. Two-sided Wilcoxon rank-sum tests were applied when comparing TCR breadth between groups. TCRdb carries this immuneACCESS record with in-frame sequences only. Its versions omit some clonotypes, under half of them owing to an unresolved V gene in the studies checked, with the rest unexplained. D and trimming come from the DNA, and the V and J calls and clone size come from that table. Present in this sample are 510,000 or so clones, around 88% of which were seen just once. The top ten clonotypes cover around 13% of the sample.

The sample belongs to a study of Ad26.COV2.S vaccination and SARS-CoV-2 variants (dated by TCRdb to about 2021). For the study in its entirety: Donors in the vaccine arm were drawn from COV1001, a phase I-IIa trial of Ad26.COV2.S in healthy adults that was multicentre, randomized, double-blind and placebo-controlled. Trial participants were randomized into five groups of five: low-dose or high-dose Ad26.COV2.S given once or twice, or placebo on both occasions. Throughout the experiments and outcome assessment, investigators stayed blinded to trial group allocation. TCRbeta repertoire sequencing served as the tool for gauging how specific and how broad the SARS-CoV-2-reactive T cell receptors were following Ad26.COV2.S vaccination. A total of around 32 samples were included in the TCR-sequenced set, comprising around 20 Ad26.COV2.S vaccine recipients, 5 placebo recipients and 8 SARS-CoV-2 convalescent individuals. Dosing of Ad26.COV2.S was intramuscular, at either 5x10^10 or 1x10^11 viral particles, delivered as one shot or as two shots spaced 56 days apart.

Study-wide conclusions, independent of this receptor: Comparing responses between vaccine doses or regimens was not something the study was powered to do. Ad26.COV2.S recipients had higher spike-specific TCR breadth than placebo recipients (P = 0.0014). It was noted by the authors that total T cell responses may have been underestimated by the TCR breadth and depth analyses. Vaccine and placebo recipients had comparable non-spike TCR breadth, which fits with the vaccine containing only spike. Substantial breadth of spike-specific CD8+ and CD4+ T cell responses was reported after vaccination.

Looking up the germline V gene (reference sequence) yields CDR1 LNHNV and CDR2 YYDKDF. V loses 4 bases, J loses 4 bases, and the germline ends lie 19 bases apart. Taken from cysteine to phenylalanine, the CDR3 has 16 residues. The read is trimmed to its CDR3 DNA, 48 bases read in frame from base 1. The clonotype originates from a person between 18 and 65 years old who received the Ad26.COV2.S COVID-19 vaccine or a placebo. This chain is built from TRBV15 and TRBJ2-5, and TRBD2 may be the D gene, going by 6 matching bases. Sequenced here: peripheral blood, sampled in a trial of Ad26.COV2.S vaccine versus placebo. Here the CDR3 is given as CATSTAGGDVGETQYF. The nucleotides are TGTGCCACCAGCACCGCTGGCGGGGACGTCGGAGAGACCCAGTACTTC.